The rows below give T cell receptor beta chains drawn from one sample of a study of shared clonotypes between healthy human individuals. Here immunoSEQ multiplex PCR was the method, and the copy in TCRdb shows in-frame clones only, minus some. The table has 2 million to 2.5 million clones, approximately 94% seen once. Source material: naive CD4+ T cells sorted from blood. These receptor sequences come from a man aged 18 to 35 in good health. Each CDR3 is given with its conserved first and last residue. Fields, in order: clone size, V gene, J gene, D gene, CDR3 protein, CDR3 DNA. A D gene is named only where the DNA matches it firmly. Clone size is shown for a subset of rows, as once, few, many or a class of expanded clone.

once	TRBV4-1	TRBJ1-3	.	CASSQSMASGNTIYF	TGCGCCAGCAGCCAATCTATGGCCTCTGGAAACACCATATATTTT
.	TRBV5-6	TRBJ1-4	TRBD1	CASSLAGTDEKLFF	TGTGCCAGCAGCTTGGCCGGGACAGATGAAAAACTGTTTTTT
.	TRBV30	TRBJ2-7	TRBD2	CAWSVRILAGANEQYF	TGTGCCTGGAGTGTAAGAATTCTAGCGGGAGCAAACGAGCAGTACTTC
.	TRBV9	TRBJ2-1	.	CASSVEGSYNEQFF	TGTGCCAGCAGCGTGGAGGGATCCTACAATGAGCAGTTCTTC
.	TRBV5-1	TRBJ1-1	.	CASSLGQANTEAFF	TGCGCCAGCAGCTTGGGACAGGCGAACACTGAAGCTTTCTTT
.	TRBV6-1	TRBJ1-2	TRBD1	CASSERADRVGYGYTF	TGTGCCAGCAGTGAAAGGGCCGACAGGGTAGGGTATGGCTACACCTTC
once	TRBV2	TRBJ1-1	.	CASSVQGPTEAFF	TGTGCCAGCAGTGTCCAGGGTCCCACTGAAGCTTTCTTT
.	TRBV27	TRBJ1-5	.	CASSPYGEGSNQPQHF	TGTGCCAGCAGTCCCTACGGGGAGGGGAGCAATCAGCCCCAGCATTTT
.	TRBV30	TRBJ2-3	.	CAWSLSGLSTDTQYF	TGTGCCTGGAGCCTTTCCGGGTTAAGCACAGATACGCAGTATTTT
.	TRBV5-1	TRBJ1-2	.	CASSSQGTSYGYTF	TGCGCCAGCAGCTCTCAAGGGACATCCTATGGCTACACCTTC